The 24 T cell receptor beta chains below come from one sample, sequenced in a study of T cells in Graves' hyperthyroidism and ophthalmopathy. RNA transcripts were the template for amplifying TCR beta CDR3 regions. RT-PCR in the first round (using the HTBI primer set) targeted the TCR CDR3. From the multiplex PCR reads, TCRdb called clonotypes with MiXCR, one entry per CDR3 protein. This table has about 320,000 distinct CDR3 sequences, around a sixth appearing once. Sequencing input: blood. The source of these receptors is a man aged 30 to 45 with Graves' hyperthyroidism.

This clonotype was found many times. Here the CDR3 reads CASSHNSMNTEAFF. As DNA, the CDR3 is TGCGCCAGCAGCCATAACAGCATGAACACTGAAGCTTTCTTT. The V call is TRBV4-1, the J call TRBJ1-1; D not resolved. Trimming took 3 bases from V and 0 from J, leaving 8 bases between them. This CDR3 is built from 14 residues. The V gene's germline CDR1 is MGHRA and CDR2 YSYEKL.

This clonotype was recorded many times. The J gene is TRBJ1-1, the V gene TRBV28; no definite D call. V dropped 3 bases and J dropped 7 bases, with 18 bases sitting between them. CDR1 and CDR2 from the germline V gene are MDHEN and SYDVKM. This CDR3 is 15 amino acids long. The CDR3: CASSLLAGGSGEAFF. CDR3 bases: TGTGCCAGCAGTTTGTTAGCGGGAGGAAGTGGTGAAGCTTTCTTT.

The chain is built from TRBV13 and TRBJ2-1; 7 nucleotides align to TRBD1. This CDR3 is 19 amino acids long. Germline V CDR1 and CDR2: PRHDT, FYEKMQ (reference sequence). J was trimmed by 1 base and V by 4 bases; bases with no gene match: 16. DNA for the CDR3: TGTGCCAGCAGCTCATATTTGGACCCCGGGACAGCTTCCTACAATGAGCAGTTCTTC. Its protein product is CASSSYLDPGTASYNEQFF.

This chain joins TRBV20-1 and TRBJ1-2; D ambiguous. The germline V gene encodes CDR1 DFQATT and CDR2 SNEGSKA (reference sequence). The CDR3 spans 14 residues. V was shortened by 6 bases and J by 4 bases, with 18 bases between the two germline ends. The CDR3 DNA reads as TGCAGTGCCGCCAGCTCGGCGGTGGTCTATGGCTACACCTTC. It codes for CSAASSAVVYGYTF.

This clonotype was observed at least ten times. The genes are TRBV27 and TRBJ2-7, with TRBD2 identical over 9 bases. Germline lookup yields CDR1 MNHEY and CDR2 SMNVEV (reference sequence). The J segment lost 7 bases and the V segment lost 8 bases, leaving 9 bases of the junction unmatched. The CDR3 runs to 13 residues. The CDR3 bases are TGTGCCAGCTCCTTCGGACTAGCGAGGGAGCAGTACTTC. Protein sequence: CASSFGLAREQYF.

On this clonotype: One base away lies a much larger clone, so this may be a sequencing read error. This chain uses TRBV12-3 or TRBV12-4 with TRBJ2-7, with 9 nucleotides matching TRBD2. V shed 10 bases and J 6 bases; nucleotides not matched to a gene: 16. This CDR3 contains 15 residues. The CDR3 here is CANNRVGTSRGEQYF. As DNA, the CDR3 is TGTGCCAACAACAGGGTCGGGACTAGCAGGGGCGAGCAGTACTTC.

The table lists this clonotype with many counts. The chain combines TRBV18 with TRBJ1-5; D possibly corresponds to TRBD1 (5 bases). CDR1 and CDR2 from the germline V gene are KGHSH and LQKENI. The CDR3 has 13 amino acids. The V and J ends lost 3 bases and 7 bases respectively, with 10 bases between them. The CDR3 nucleotides read TGTGCCAGCTCACCGACGGGGGACCAGCCCCAGCATTTT. Translating gives CASSPTGDQPQHF.

This clonotype was observed many times. This chain uses TRBV2 with TRBJ1-5; D gene ambiguous. CDR1 and CDR2 from the germline V gene are SNHLY and FYNNEI. This CDR3 contains 15 residues. V lost 1 base and J lost 3, with 10 bases in between. The CDR3 spells CASSEGPSHNQPQHF. DNA of the CDR3: TGTGCCAGCAGTGAAGGTCCAAGCCACAATCAGCCCCAGCATTTT.

This sequence joins TRBV28 and TRBJ2-7, with D possibly TRBD2 on 5 matching bases. The CDR3 contains 12 residues. Trimming removed 2 bases from V and 6 bases from J, with 8 bases in between. Germline loops: CDR1 MDHEN, CDR2 SYDVKM. The CDR3 is CASSLLASEQYF. CDR3 DNA: TGTGCCAGCAGTTTACTAGCATCCGAGCAGTACTTC.

This clonotype has only a few counts. The V gene is TRBV7-9, the J gene TRBJ1-2, with D possibly being TRBD1 (6 bases). V lost 4 bases and J lost 6, with 21 bases in between. The CDR3 is 16 amino acids. Germline lookup yields CDR1 SEHNR and CDR2 FQNEAQ (reference sequence). DNA of the CDR3: TGTGCCAGCAGCTCGGGTCAGGGGTCTCCTTTTGATGGCTACACCTTC. Encoded protein: CASSSGQGSPFDGYTF.

As to this clonotype: At one of its ends the junction is not consistent with the germline gene, which may arise from a read error. The chain has TRBV4-1 and TRBJ1-3, with a possible D match to TRBD1 (5 bases). Per the germline V gene, CDR1 is MGHRA and CDR2 is YSYEKL. The CDR3 spans 15 residues. The CDR3 sequence: CASSQGVDSGNTIYF. CDR3 in DNA: TGTGCCAGCAGCCAAGGGGTAGACTCTGGAAACACCATATATTTT.

In this sample, this clonotype turned up many times. The chain links TRBV11-3 to TRBJ2-1; D perhaps matches TRBD1 (5 bases). This CDR3 comprises 14 residues. The V end lost 4 bases, the J end lost 5 bases, and 12 bases lay between the germline ends. CDR1 is SGHNT and CDR2 is YENEEA in the germline V gene. The CDR3 sequence: CASSYIGHNNEQFF. The CDR3 nucleotides are TGTGCCAGCAGCTACATAGGACATAACAATGAGCAGTTCTTC.

In its sample, this clonotype was seen many times. The V and J genes are TRBV12-3 or TRBV12-4 and TRBJ2-1; D could derive from TRBD1 or TRBD2 (6 bases each). The CDR3 consists of 14 residues. Between the trimmed V and J ends, which lost 7 bases and 4 bases, there was a span of 14 bases. The CDR3 region is CASNEGGPYNEQFF. The CDR3 coding sequence is TGTGCCAGCAATGAGGGGGGACCTTACAATGAGCAGTTCTTC.

This clonotype was seen just once. The chain uses TRBV28 and TRBJ1-2; D gene unclear. Germline V lookup: CDR1 MDHEN, CDR2 SYDVKM. V lost 8 bases to trimming and J lost 10 bases, with 23 bases between them. The CDR3 extends over 14 amino acids. In DNA, the CDR3 is TGTGCCAGCGGAGTTTCTTTTCGGGCCGACTCCTACACCTTC. This codes for CASGVSFRADSYTF.

This clonotype was seen a few times. J is TRBJ1-3 and V is TRBV10-3, with 7 bases fitting TRBD1. The V gene's germline CDR1 is ENHRY and CDR2 SYGVKD. J gave up 4 bases and V 7 bases, and 4 bases lay outside the gene matches. The CDR3 runs to 13 residues. The CDR3 coding sequence is TGTGCCATCAAGGGGGCCGGAGGAAACACCATATATTTT. Its protein product is CAIKGAGGNTIYF.

This clonotype has at least ten counts. The chain employs TRBV29-1 and TRBJ2-6; tentative D call: TRBD2 (6 bases). This CDR3 is built from 15 residues. V lost 5 bases and J lost 2, with 13 bases in between. Germline values: CDR1 SQVTM, CDR2 ANQGSEA. The CDR3 DNA follows: TGCAGCGTTTACGGGAGTGGCGCTGGGGCCAACGTCCTGACTTTC. Amino acid sequence: CSVYGSGAGANVLTF.

This clonotype occurred many times. The chain combines TRBV29-1 with TRBJ1-1; D is ambiguous. The CDR3 contains 13 residues. The V gene's germline CDR1 is SQVTM and CDR2 ANQGSEA. The V end was cut by 3 bases, the J end by 5 bases, with 13 bases between. CDR3 DNA: TGCAGCGTTGATAATACCCGGCGGACTGAAGCTTTCTTT. Translation: CSVDNTRRTEAFF.

This chain joins TRBV6-5 and TRBJ1-5, with a weak D call TRBD1 (5 bases). The CDR3 runs 16 residues. Trimming cost V 2 bases and J 6 bases, with 17 bases left between them. CDR1 MNHEY and CDR2 SVGAGI come from the germline V gene. The CDR3, as DNA: TGTGCCAGCAGTTACACTGGGACGGAGGGCGCTCAGCCCCAGCATTTT. Amino acid sequence: CASSYTGTEGAQPQHF.

This clonotype was picked up a small number of times. This chain links TRBV7-3 with TRBJ2-1, with 9 bases lining up with TRBD1. The CDR3 is made up of 15 amino acids. Germline lookup yields CDR1 SGHTA and CDR2 FQGTGA. V lost 5 bases to trimming and J lost 2 bases; unmatched junction nucleotides: 4. The CDR3 protein is CASSLRQGAYNEQFF. DNA of the CDR3: TGTGCCAGCAGCCTCCGACAGGGGGCCTACAATGAGCAGTTCTTC.

This clonotype was detected a few times. This chain's CDR3 is CASSKGAPYEQYF. The CDR3 region has the DNA TGTGCCAGCAGCAAGGGGGCACCCTACGAGCAGTACTTC. The chain couples TRBV12-3 or TRBV12-4 to TRBJ2-7; 7 bases agree with TRBD1. J gave up 2 bases and V 6 bases, and 4 bases lay outside the gene matches. CDR3 length: 13 amino acids.

The chain couples TRBV14 to TRBJ2-5, with 9 bases that match TRBD2. The CDR3 totals 16 residues. Losses at the gene ends were 4 bases for V and 5 bases for J; bases not matched to a gene: 11. Per germline, CDR1 SGHDN and CDR2 FVKESK. In DNA, the CDR3 is TGTGCCAGCAGCCCCCTCTTAGCGGGGGACCTGGAGACCCAGTACTTC. Protein sequence: CASSPLLAGDLETQYF.

This clonotype was found a few times. The chain carries TRBV20-1 and TRBJ2-1, with TRBD2 matching over 9 bases. The J segment lost 4 bases and the V segment lost 6 bases, leaving 10 bases of the junction unmatched. The CDR3 runs 15 residues. The germline V gene encodes CDR1 DFQATT and CDR2 SNEGSKA (reference sequence). Here the CDR3 DNA reads TGCAGTGCAACCCCTAGCGGGGTGGGGTACAATGAGCAGTTCTTC. Its translation is CSATPSGVGYNEQFF.

V and J are TRBV9 and TRBJ2-3, with 7 bases aligning to TRBD1. Looked up from germline, CDR1 is SGDLS and CDR2 is YYNGEE. The CDR3 is made up of 17 amino acids. The trim removed 1 base at V and 0 bases at J, leaving 8 bases unmatched. The CDR3 here is CASSVFDTGASTDTQYF. DNA for the CDR3: TGTGCCAGCAGCGTATTCGATACAGGGGCTAGCACAGATACGCAGTATTTT. Full variable domain (rest looked up from reference TRBV9 and TRBJ2-3): DSGVTQTPKHLITATGQRVTLRCSPRSGDLSVYWYQQSLDQGLQFLIQYYNGEERAKGNILERFSAQQFPDLHSELNLSSLELGDSALYFCASSVFDTGASTDTQYFGPGTRLTVL.

This clonotype was counted only a few times. This rearrangement joins TRBV10-3 to TRBJ2-1; TRBD2 is a possible D gene (7 bases). The V gene lost 7 bases and the J gene lost 0 bases, with 13 bases spanning the gap. In germline, CDR1 is ENHRY, CDR2 SYGVKD. This CDR3 spans 15 amino acids. CDR3 sequence reads: CAITGGGSSYNEQFF. The CDR3 bases are TGTGCCATCACTGGGGGCGGGAGCTCCTACAATGAGCAGTTCTTC.